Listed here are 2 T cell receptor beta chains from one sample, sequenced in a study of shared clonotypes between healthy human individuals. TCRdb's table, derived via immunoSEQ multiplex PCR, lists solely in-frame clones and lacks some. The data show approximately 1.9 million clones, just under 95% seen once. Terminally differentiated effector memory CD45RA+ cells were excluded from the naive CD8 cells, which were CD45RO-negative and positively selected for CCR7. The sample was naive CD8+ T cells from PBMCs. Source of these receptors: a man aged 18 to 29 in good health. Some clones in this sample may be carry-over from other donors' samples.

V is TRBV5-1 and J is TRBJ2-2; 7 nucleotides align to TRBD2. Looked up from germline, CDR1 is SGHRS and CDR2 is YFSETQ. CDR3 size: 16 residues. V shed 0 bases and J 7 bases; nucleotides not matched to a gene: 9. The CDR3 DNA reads TGCGCCAGCAGCTTGGTGCCCAGCGGGGAGGTCGGGGAGCTGTTTTTT. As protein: CASSLVPSGEVGELFF.

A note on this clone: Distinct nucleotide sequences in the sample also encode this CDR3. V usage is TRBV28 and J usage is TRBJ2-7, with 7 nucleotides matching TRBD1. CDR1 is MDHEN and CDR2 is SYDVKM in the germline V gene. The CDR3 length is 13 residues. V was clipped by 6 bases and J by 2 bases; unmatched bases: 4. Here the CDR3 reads CASRLTGTYEQYF. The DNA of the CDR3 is TGTGCCAGCAGATTGACAGGGACCTACGAGCAGTACTTC.